This passage covers 29 T cell receptor beta chains from one sample sequenced in a study of blood T cell repertoires in COVID-19 (TCRdb year 2020). The method behind the library was the immunoSEQ multiplex PCR assay. TCRdb limited this immuneACCESS table to in-frame rearrangements with V and J called. A share of clones is missing; checked studies link under half to unresolved V genes, and the rest is unexplained. Counted in this sample were around 150,000 clones; about 79% of them appeared once. The ten most abundant clones make up around 2.9% of the sample. Source material: PBMCs or T cells enriched from blood (not recorded which). Receptor source: a woman in her forties or fifties who had recovered from COVID-19.

The chain links TRBV28 to TRBJ2-7; 7 bases align to TRBD1. There are 17 residues in the CDR3. Per the germline V gene, CDR1 is MDHEN and CDR2 is SYDVKM. With V trimmed by 4 bases and J by 1 base, 13 bases remained unmatched. In nucleotides, the CDR3 is TGTGCCAGCAGTTCCCGGACAGGCCGTAGGGGTTCCTACGAGCAGTACTTC. This gives the protein CASSSRTGRRGSYEQYF. The full variable domain, rest sourced from reference TRBV28 and TRBJ2-7, is DVKVTQSSRYLVKRTGEKVFLECVQDMDHENMFWYRQDPGLGLRLIYFSYDVKMKEKGDIPEGYSVSREKKERFSLILESASTNQTSMYLCASSSRTGRRGSYEQYFGPGTRLTVT.

This chain uses TRBV9 with TRBJ1-5; 7 positions match TRBD1. The germline CDR1 and CDR2 sequences are SGDLS and YYNGEE. J lost 6 bases, V lost 4 bases, and 7 bases had no gene match. The CDR3 spans 14 residues. DNA for the CDR3: TGTGCCAGCAGCACCGACAGGGTAGGTCAGCCCCAGCATTTT. This sequence encodes CASSTDRVGQPQHF.

The rearrangement uses TRBV11-3 and TRBJ2-1; 7 bases agree with TRBD2. Germline loops: CDR1 SGHNT, CDR2 YENEEA. With V trimmed by 2 bases and J by 4 bases, 5 bases remained unmatched. The CDR3 has 15 residues. The CDR3 loop reads CASSLPGGPYNEQFF. The CDR3 coding sequence is TGTGCCAGCAGCTTACCGGGAGGACCTTACAATGAGCAGTTCTTC.

The chain couples TRBV5-1 to TRBJ2-6; weak D call: TRBD1 (6 bases). The germline V and J ends were trimmed by 5 bases and 1 base, with 7 bases remaining between them. The CDR3 has 14 residues. Germline CDR1 SGHRS, CDR2 YFSETQ. Here the CDR3 reads CASSTGSGANVLTF. CDR3 coding DNA: TGCGCCAGCAGTACAGGGTCTGGGGCCAACGTCCTGACTTTC.

The sample holds a few counts of this clone. The chain joins TRBV11-3 to TRBJ1-4; a possible D gene is TRBD1 (5 bases). Trimming stripped 5 bases from V and 7 bases from J, with 17 bases between. Germline CDR1 reads SGHNT; CDR2 reads YENEEA. CDR3 size: 15 residues. CDR3 protein: CASSLGGTGGEKLFF. The CDR3 DNA sequence: TGTGCCAGCAGCCTTGGGGGGACCGGAGGTGAAAAACTGTTTTTT.

The chain is built from TRBV7-9 and TRBJ2-5, with D unresolved. Germline assignment: CDR1 SEHNR and CDR2 FQNEAQ (reference sequence). The V end lost 4 bases, the J end lost 5 bases, and 8 bases lay between the germline ends. The CDR3 totals 12 residues. CDR3 DNA: TGTGCCAGCAGCTCCATGCGGGAGACCCAGTACTTC. Its protein product is CASSSMRETQYF.

This chain connects TRBV12-3 or TRBV12-4 to TRBJ1-1, with no clear D. This CDR3 has 13 amino acids. V lost 10 bases to trimming and J lost 9 bases, with 21 bases between them. The CDR3 is CAIKGGSGRKAFF. The CDR3, as DNA: TGTGCCATTAAGGGAGGGTCGGGAAGAAAAGCTTTCTTT.

The V gene is TRBV19, the J gene TRBJ2-3; no firm D call. Germline V gene data show CDR1 as LNHDA and CDR2 as SQIVND (reference sequence). Trimming stripped 3 bases from V and 4 bases from J, with 8 bases between. This CDR3 contains 13 residues. The CDR3 bases are TGTGCCAGTAGTATCCTAGAATCAGATACGCAGTATTTT. It codes for CASSILESDTQYF.

This clone was detected a few times. The V call is TRBV9, the J call TRBJ1-1; TRBD1 might be the D (6 bases). This CDR3 has 12 residues. Germline V gene lookup returns CDR1 SGDLS and CDR2 YYNGEE. V lost 4 bases, J lost 7 bases, and 11 bases lay in between. Written as DNA, the CDR3 is TGTGCCAGCAGCTCCCCAGGGGATGAAGCTTTCTTT. As protein: CASSSPGDEAFF.

This rearrangement joins TRBV5-1 to TRBJ1-2; D uncertain. With 0 bases removed from V and 0 bases from J, the gap between germline ends came to 9 bases. CDR3 length equals 15 residues. CDR1 SGHRS and CDR2 YFSETQ come from the germline V gene. In nucleotides, the CDR3 is TGCGCCAGCAGCTTGGATAGCCCGACTAACTATGGCTACACCTTC. Translating gives CASSLDSPTNYGYTF. The complete variable domain, with remaining parts taken from reference TRBV5-1 and TRBJ1-2, reads KAGVTQTPRYLIKTRGQQVTLSCSPISGHRSVSWYQQTPGQGLQFLFEYFSETQRNKGNFPGRFSGRQFSNSRSEMNVSTLELGDSALYLCASSLDSPTNYGYTFGSGTRLTVV.

This chain uses TRBV9 with TRBJ2-3; 7 nucleotides match TRBD2. The CDR3 loop spans 15 amino acids. Germline loops: CDR1 SGDLS, CDR2 YYNGEE. Trimming at V came to 3 bases and at J to 5 bases, leaving 9 bases not matched to a gene. This CDR3 reads CASSAEAGTGDTQYF. CDR3 in DNA: TGTGCCAGCAGCGCGGAAGCGGGAACCGGAGATACGCAGTATTTT.

The genes are TRBV19 and TRBJ2-7, with 11 bases fitting TRBD2. Looked up from germline, CDR1 is LNHDA and CDR2 is SQIVND (reference sequence). J was trimmed by 7 bases and V by 5 bases; bases with no gene match: 7. The CDR3 spans 14 residues. CDR3 bases: TGTGCCAGTAGTCCCGGACTAGCGGGCGGAGAGCAGTACTTC. Its protein product is CASSPGLAGGEQYF.

This clone has just one count. This rearrangement joins TRBV7-9 to TRBJ2-1, with TRBD1 as a possible D gene (5 bases). CDR1 and CDR2 (germline): SEHNR, FQNEAQ (reference sequence). V lost 1 base to trimming and J lost 7 bases, with 8 bases between them. This CDR3 is built from 13 residues. As DNA, the CDR3 is TGTGCCAGCAGCTTAGGCAGGGCTAATGAGCAGTTCTTC. Its protein is CASSLGRANEQFF. Together with reference TRBV7-9 and TRBJ2-1, the CDR3 gives the full variable domain: DTGVSQNPRHKITKRGQNVTFRCDPISEHNRLYWYRQTLGQGPEFLTYFQNEAQLEKSRLLSDRFSAERPKGSFSTLEIQRTEQGDSAMYLCASSLGRANEQFFGPGTRLTVL.

The V call is TRBV7-6, the J call TRBJ1-3, with 7 bases identical to TRBD1. Germline CDR1 is SGHVS and CDR2 is FNYEAQ. The ends lost 1 base at V and 2 bases at J; junction bases unmatched: 5. The CDR3 totals 16 residues. Here the CDR3 DNA reads TGTGCCAGCAGCTTAGTGGAGGGGGCAGCTGGAAACACCATATATTTT. The encoded protein is CASSLVEGAAGNTIYF.

This chain links TRBV12-3 or TRBV12-4 with TRBJ1-6; a weak D match, TRBD1 (6 bases). This CDR3 is 13 amino acids long. Trimming took off 6 bases at V and 14 bases at J, with 17 bases between the two ends. CDR3 sequence: CASSPGGLRALHF. The CDR3 coding sequence is TGTGCCAGCAGCCCGGGGGGCCTTAGGGCCCTCCACTTT.

The chain uses TRBV2 and TRBJ1-1; D unresolved. Germline CDR1 and CDR2: SNHLY and FYNNEI. The length of the CDR3 is 13 residues. Trimming took 6 bases from V and 6 from J, leaving 14 bases between them. The CDR3 DNA reads TGTGCCAGCAGGAGCCCTCTGCCCGCTGAAGCTTTCTTT. This sequence encodes CASRSPLPAEAFF. Using reference TRBV2 and TRBJ1-1 for the parts outside the CDR3, the full variable domain is EPEVTQTPSHQVTQMGQEVILRCVPISNHLYFYWYRQILGQKVEFLVSFYNNEISEKSEIFDDQFSVERPDGSNFTLKIRSTKLEDSAMYFCASRSPLPAEAFFGQGTRLTVV.

The rearrangement uses TRBV9 and TRBJ2-1; TRBD2 aligns across 11 bases. This CDR3 is built from 16 residues. Germline V gene data show CDR1 as SGDLS and CDR2 as YYNGEE. J lost 5 bases, V lost 1 base, and 5 bases had no gene match. The chain's CDR3 is CASSVNIAGGDNEQFF. DNA for the CDR3: TGTGCCAGCAGCGTAAATATAGCGGGAGGGGACAATGAGCAGTTCTTC.

The chain is built from TRBV30 and TRBJ2-5, with D possibly matching TRBD1 (6 bases). This CDR3 contains 14 residues. Trimming cost V 0 bases and J 0 bases, with 8 bases left between them. Germline V lookup: CDR1 GTSNPN, CDR2 SVGIG (reference sequence). The CDR3 loop reads CAWSVGGNQETQYF. CDR3 nucleotide sequence: TGTGCCTGGAGTGTAGGGGGAAACCAAGAGACCCAGTACTTC.

The V gene is TRBV11-2, the J gene TRBJ2-1; no reliable D call. The CDR3 is 16 residues long. CDR1 is SGHAT and CDR2 is FQNNGV in the germline V gene. V was shortened by 4 bases and J by 0 bases, with 13 bases between the two germline ends. CDR3 amino acids: CASSSLGSASYNEQFF. CDR3 nucleotide sequence: TGTGCCAGCAGCTCGCTAGGCAGCGCCTCCTACAATGAGCAGTTCTTC.

This chain joins TRBV6-5 and TRBJ2-2, with 7 bases lining up with TRBD2. Trimming took 0 bases from V and 7 from J; bases not matched to a gene: 2. CDR1 and CDR2 (germline): MNHEY, SVGAGI. The CDR3 sequence is 14 residues long. The DNA of the CDR3 is TGTGCCAGCAGTTACTCGAGGGAGGGCGGGGAGCTGTTTTTT. Translating gives CASSYSREGGELFF.

This chain uses TRBV9 with TRBJ1-1; tentatively, D is TRBD1 (6 bases). The CDR3 has 14 residues. Germline CDR1 is SGDLS and CDR2 is YYNGEE. V was trimmed by 3 bases and J by 5 bases, leaving 14 bases between them. The CDR3 loop is CASSGVVGATEAFF. The DNA of the CDR3 is TGTGCCAGCAGCGGGGTAGTGGGGGCAACTGAAGCTTTCTTT.

The rearrangement links TRBV6-5 to TRBJ2-1; 7 bases line up with TRBD1. CDR1 is MNHEY, CDR2 SVGAGI, per germline. The CDR3 is 13 residues long. V dropped 0 bases and J dropped 7; count of bases not matched to a gene: 0. The CDR3 DNA is TGTGCCAGCAGTTACTCGACAGGGAATGAGCAGTTCTTC. Translated, it gives CASSYSTGNEQFF.

This chain links TRBV7-9 with TRBJ2-1, with 7 bases lining up with TRBD2. CDR1 is SEHNR, CDR2 FQNEAQ, per germline (reference sequence). This CDR3 spans 16 amino acids. The ends lost 3 bases at V and 6 bases at J; junction bases unmatched: 11. This CDR3 reads CASSLFRGGTVNEQFF. The CDR3 nucleotides read TGTGCCAGCAGCTTGTTCCGCGGGGGAACGGTCAATGAGCAGTTCTTC.

CDR3: CASSLTGWNTEAFF. The CDR3 DNA follows: TGTGCCAGCAGCTTGACAGGGTGGAACACTGAAGCTTTCTTT. The chain couples TRBV7-8 to TRBJ1-1; 7 bases map to TRBD1. The V gene end was trimmed by 3 bases and the J gene end by 1 base; junction bases not matched to a gene: 2. The CDR3 is 14 amino acids. Germline CDR1 SGHVS, CDR2 FQNEAQ.

On this clone itself: A junction boundary mismatches the germline segment, possibly from a read error. The chain couples TRBV12-3 or TRBV12-4 to TRBJ1-6; perhaps TRBD1 as D (5 bases). This CDR3 spans 13 amino acids. This chain's CDR3 is CASTLRGISPLHF. The CDR3 nucleotides are TGTGCCAGCACTTTAAGGGGTATTTCACCCCTCCACTTT.

This clone was seen only once. The chain combines TRBV5-1 with TRBJ2-4; TRBD2 matches 8 bases. Germline CDR1 SGHRS, CDR2 YFSETQ. The CDR3 spans 14 residues. After removal of 0 bases from V and 8 bases from J, the junction contained 4 bases not matched to a gene. The CDR3 sequence: CASSLVSGKDIQYF. The DNA for the CDR3 is TGCGCCAGCAGCTTGGTTAGCGGGAAGGACATTCAGTACTTC. The full variable domain, with the rest looked up from reference TRBV5-1 and TRBJ2-4, is KAGVTQTPRYLIKTRGQQVTLSCSPISGHRSVSWYQQTPGQGLQFLFEYFSETQRNKGNFPGRFSGRQFSNSRSEMNVSTLELGDSALYLCASSLVSGKDIQYFGAGTRLSVL.

The genes are TRBV6-1 and TRBJ2-1, with 9 bases identical to TRBD2. The germline V gene encodes CDR1 MNHNS and CDR2 SASEGT. The CDR3 sequence is 18 residues long. The J segment lost 2 bases and the V segment lost 1 base, leaving 9 bases of the junction unmatched. The CDR3 spells CASSEGLSGRLPYNEQFF. The CDR3 nucleotides read TGTGCCAGCAGTGAAGGTCTAAGCGGGAGGTTACCCTACAATGAGCAGTTCTTC.

The rearrangement uses TRBV7-3 and TRBJ2-7, with D possibly being TRBD2 (6 bases). CDR3 length: 15 residues. The V gene's germline CDR1 is SGHTA and CDR2 FQGTGA. V lost 2 bases and J lost 2, with 13 bases in between. The CDR3 is CASSLGGAPTYEQYF. The CDR3 coding sequence is TGTGCCAGCAGCTTAGGAGGGGCCCCTACCTACGAGCAGTACTTC.

The gene calls are TRBV19 and TRBJ2-7; 7 nucleotides match TRBD1. CDR3 length: 15 residues. Germline V gene sequence: CDR1 LNHDA, CDR2 SQIVND (reference sequence). The V and J ends lost 8 bases and 5 bases, in that order; junction bases with no gene match: 15. The DNA for the CDR3 is TGTGCCAGTCGAAGACAGGGCCACGCTTTGGACGAGCAGTACTTC. Its translation is CASRRQGHALDEQYF.